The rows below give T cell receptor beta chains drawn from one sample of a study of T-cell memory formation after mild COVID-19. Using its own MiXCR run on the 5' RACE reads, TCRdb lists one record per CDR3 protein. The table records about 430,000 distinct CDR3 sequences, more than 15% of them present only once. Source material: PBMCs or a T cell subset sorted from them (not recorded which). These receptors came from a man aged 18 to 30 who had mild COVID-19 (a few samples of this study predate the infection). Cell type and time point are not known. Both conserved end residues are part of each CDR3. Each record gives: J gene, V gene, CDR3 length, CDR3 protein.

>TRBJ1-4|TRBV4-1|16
CASSQRRGQGEEKLFF
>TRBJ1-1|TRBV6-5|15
CASSKRPIPGTEAFF
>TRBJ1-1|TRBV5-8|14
CASSLLSGVTEAFF
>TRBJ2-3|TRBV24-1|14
CATSEQQGGDTQYF
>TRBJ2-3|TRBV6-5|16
CASMGTQAGGGDTQYF
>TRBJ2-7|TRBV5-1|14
CASSEGTHSYEQYF
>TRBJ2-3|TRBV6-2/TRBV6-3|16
CASTLRGAHITDTQYF
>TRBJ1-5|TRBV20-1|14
CSASAGTLNQPQHF
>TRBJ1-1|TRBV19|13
CASSIRPVTEAFF
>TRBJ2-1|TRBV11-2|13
CASSIAGGPVPFF
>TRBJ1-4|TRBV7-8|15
CASSLFLGVDEKLFF
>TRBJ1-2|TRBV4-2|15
CASRFTTGEGYGYTF
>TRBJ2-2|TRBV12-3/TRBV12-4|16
CASSLMWQMNTGELFF
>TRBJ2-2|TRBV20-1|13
CSAPGQGSGELFF
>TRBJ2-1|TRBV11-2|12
CASSAISGEQFF
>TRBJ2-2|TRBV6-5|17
CASSRGTSGGIAGELFF
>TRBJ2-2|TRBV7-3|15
CASSLRPREAGELFF
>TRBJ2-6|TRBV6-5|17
CASSYSEDFSGANVLTF
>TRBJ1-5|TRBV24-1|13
CATQGLSNQPQHF
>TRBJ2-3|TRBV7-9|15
CASGERGRNSDTQYF
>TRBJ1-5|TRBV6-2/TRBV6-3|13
CASRTLGDQPQHF
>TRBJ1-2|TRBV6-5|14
CASSYSVSNYGYTF
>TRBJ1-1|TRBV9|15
CASSVDAGGNTEAFF
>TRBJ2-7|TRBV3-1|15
CASSLTGAPIYEQYF
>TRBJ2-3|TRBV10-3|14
CAISESGTTDTQYF
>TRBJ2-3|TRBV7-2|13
CASGGASTDTQYF
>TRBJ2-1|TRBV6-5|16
CASSSGLAGAGGEQFF
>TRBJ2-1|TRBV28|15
CASSPAAGGNNEQFF